This T cell receptor beta chain was found in a study of regulatory T cells in long-lasting Graves disease (dated by TCRdb to about 2021). Regarding the study in general: Newly diagnosed Graves' disease patients had taken antithyroid drugs for less than 3 months. A total of roughly 35 samples were covered by TCR sequencing, comprising about 13 persistent and roughly 20 newly diagnosed Graves' disease patients. The study took place in China and was registered as a clinical trial. Patients with persistent Graves' disease were compared with patients with newly diagnosed Graves' disease using TCR sequencing and RNA sequencing of peripheral blood.

V has 1 base trimmed and J has 7 bases trimmed; junction bases matching no gene number 3. The cysteine opens and the phenylalanine closes a CDR3 of 14 amino acids. Only CDR3 DNA remains: 42 bases, in frame from the first base. The germline V gene sets CDR1 to KGHDR and CDR2 to SFDVKD. This clonotype was found many times. Its antigen is currently not known. Within one base of it there is no much larger clone, and no base qualities were kept. Library construction relied on multiplex PCR. These reads were obtained on an Illumina HiSeq 4000. To build TCR beta libraries, CDR3 regions were amplified by Arm-PCR using iRepertoire HTBI primers. PCR products were gel purified before sequencing. In the paper's pipeline: Gene usage analysis of CDR3 amino acid clonotypes relied on the 60 or so TRBV and 14 TRBJ segments identified across samples. COPE and FqMerger were used to merge filtered high-quality paired reads into contigs. BLAST was used to align contigs to IMGT TRBV, TRBD and TRBJ reference genes, with CDR3 defined following IMGT. Highly expanded clones were defined as clonotypes with a frequency above 0.1%. Shannon entropy was used to measure repertoire diversity, and the Gini coefficient was used to measure V-J evenness. A clonotype was considered public if more than one individual shared it. TCRdb itself trimmed the public reads at Q25 with fastp, ran MiXCR and retained productive beta chains. Merged by CDR3 protein, the rows form single entries marked with the most common genes and DNA. TCRdb, rather than the study authors, made the V and J calls. The sample table lists around 500,000 distinct CDR3 sequences, around 11% of them with a count of one. The top ten constitute 8% to 10% of the sample.

What the study reported, not specific to this receptor: Compared with newly diagnosed patients, persistent Graves' disease patients had lower TCR Shannon entropy and fewer highly expanded clones, which suggests clonal expansion. Only the TCR beta chain was sequenced and analyzed. Patients with persistent disease shared more public clonotypes (about 3,000) than newly diagnosed patients did (more than 900). Peripheral blood alone was examined, since thyroid tissue, which constituted the primary lesion, could not be accessed. TRBV28, TRBJ1-2 and TRBJ2-5 were preferentially used in persistent disease, while TRBV20-1 and TRBJ2-1 were favored in newly diagnosed disease. The authors noted that the small sample size was a limitation that may lower accuracy.

In light of the paper, this sample's time point label describes: newly diagnosed GD, antithyroid drugs for less than 3 months. For both TCR sequencing and RNA sequencing, RNA was extracted from PBMCs using TRIzol. Graves' disease was diagnosed according to American Thyroid Association guidelines. The patients came from an endocrinology department in Xi'an, China. Each patient gave about 9.1 milliliters of peripheral blood, collected in an EDTA anticoagulant tube. Ficoll Paque Plus density gradient separation was used to isolate PBMCs, and no additional T cell sorting was done. An Agilent 2100 Bioanalyzer and agarose gel were used to check RNA quality, while a NanoDrop 2000 measured RNA concentration. The sample was also linked to a second study, of T cells in Graves' hyperthyroidism and ophthalmopathy. Taken from the second paper: A patient counted as having stable Graves' hyperthyroidism if no progression to ophthalmopathy occurred over 18 months of follow-up. Hyperthyroidism patients were aged 18 to 65 years and newly diagnosed, with disease duration of less than 2 months. Exclusion was applied to patients with uncontrolled infections, other autoimmune diseases, pregnancy or lactation. Clinical symptoms, serum thyroxine and TRAb, thyroid ultrasound, and orbital computed tomography formed the basis for the diagnoses. For the first round of RT-PCR on the TCR CDR3, the HTBI primer set was used together with the Qiagen OneStep RT-PCR kit. Blood samples also contained most of the expanded thyroid clonotypes (frequency above 0.001), which suggests that blood repertoires may reflect thyroid immune responses. A 13 V-J signature model separated ophthalmopathy from stable hyperthyroidism, with nearly 90% sensitivity and 81.08% specificity in cross-validation and 80%/75% in testing. In validation, the model predicted progression to ophthalmopathy a median of approximately 6.6 months before onset, with about 67% sensitivity and about 72% specificity. To identify TCR V-J signatures that set the groups apart, the researchers used a discovery cohort of about a hundred patients, made up of around 42 with Graves' ophthalmopathy and some 60 with stable Graves' hyperthyroidism. An independent validation cohort of some 18 hyperthyroidism patients and about 15 patients who later progressed to ophthalmopathy tested prospective prediction of ophthalmopathy. The roughly 100 discovery patients were divided at random into training and test sets in a 7:3 ratio. Thyroid tissue and blood T-cell repertoires from six Graves' hyperthyroidism patients were also compared in the study. Following sampling, methimazole starting at 30 mg daily was given to hyperthyroidism patients, and high-dose intravenous methylprednisolone was given to ophthalmopathy patients. Libraries were constructed in a second round of multiplex PCR, after which size selection and purification were performed. Paired-end sequencing of the libraries was performed with 100 bp reads on an Illumina HiSeq2000. SOAPnuke was used to process the raw data, removing reads that contained adapters or uncalled bases, had a mean Phred below 15, or lacked an exact match to the constant primer or identifier. COPE v1.2.5 was used to merge high-quality paired reads, and clonotypes were defined as unique nucleotide sequences. MiTCR v1.1 was used to align the clonotypes against IMGT TRBV, TRBD and TRBJ reference segments. The analysis was restricted to V-J combinations with a frequency above 0.0001, which together covered around 99% of the repertoires. The TCS score was defined as the ratio of F50 (clonal expansion) to E x V (chaos), calculated using BLOSUM62-based TCRdist between CDR3 peptides within each V-J. Welch's t-statistics and random forest reduced 450 to 600 V-J features to 13, which were used in a naive Bayes classifier (R e1071). Sample size was not statistically predetermined, and blinding of investigators to group allocation was not performed. The paper reports TCR Vbeta CDR3 sequencing of roughly 140 peripheral blood samples: approximately 41 ophthalmopathy, under 80 hyperthyroidism and 17 progressor patients.

Rearrangement joined TRBV24-1 to TRBJ2-1; TRBD1 lines up with 7 middle nucleotides. The TCR originated in a woman in her thirties with Graves disease. Donor details come from another sample of the same person, matched by shared clones. Sequenced here: peripheral blood mononuclear cells (PBMCs), sampled at new diagnosis, from a patient treated with antithyroid drugs. The bases are TGTGCCACCAGTGATTTTACAGGGGAAAATGAGCAGTTCTTC. This is translated as CATSDFTGENEQFF.